A selection of T cell receptor beta chains follows, all from one sample in a study of blood T cell repertoires in COVID-19. The data were produced by immunoSEQ multiplex PCR, yet TCRdb's version contains in-frame clones alone and is incomplete. The sample has roughly 170,000 clones, around 80% seen once. Input material: peripheral blood. The receptors originated from a human donor in a cohort sampled during active COVID-19. Both conserved end residues are part of each CDR3. Each record gives: CDR3 protein, CDR3 DNA, V gene, CDR3 length, clone size, D gene, J gene. D genes are given only for firm matches. Clone size is stated in some rows and not others, as once, few, many or a class when expanded.

cdr3_aa: CAISVGEKPQHF
cdr3_nt: TGTGCCATCAGTGTCGGGGAGAAGCCCCAGCATTTT
v_call: TRBV10-3
cdr3_length: 12
clone_size: NA
d_call: NA
j_call: TRBJ1-5

cdr3_aa: CASSPRDGSSYEQYF
cdr3_nt: TGTGCCAGCAGCCCTCGGGACGGGAGCTCCTACGAGCAGTACTTC
v_call: TRBV9
cdr3_length: 15
clone_size: NA
d_call: NA
j_call: TRBJ2-7

cdr3_aa: CAWREMTEAFF
cdr3_nt: TGTGCCTGGAGAGAGATGACTGAAGCTTTCTTT
v_call: TRBV30
cdr3_length: 11
clone_size: NA
d_call: NA
j_call: TRBJ1-1

cdr3_aa: CASSRGEGNTIYF
cdr3_nt: TGCGCCAGCAGCAGGGGGGAAGGAAACACCATATATTTT
v_call: TRBV10-2
cdr3_length: 13
clone_size: NA
d_call: TRBD1
j_call: TRBJ1-3

cdr3_aa: CASSIGTGGAYGYTF
cdr3_nt: TGTGCCAGCAGCATTGGGACAGGAGGGGCTTATGGCTACACCTTC
v_call: TRBV13
cdr3_length: 15
clone_size: once
d_call: TRBD1
j_call: TRBJ1-2

cdr3_aa: CACAAQGVWGGYTF
cdr3_nt: TGTGCCTGCGCAGCGCAGGGCGTTTGGGGTGGCTACACCTTC
v_call: TRBV30
cdr3_length: 14
clone_size: NA
d_call: NA
j_call: TRBJ1-2

cdr3_aa: CASSLGGGAIYEQYF
cdr3_nt: TGTGCCAGCAGCTTGGGCGGGGGGGCTATCTACGAGCAGTACTTC
v_call: TRBV5-6
cdr3_length: 15
clone_size: NA
d_call: TRBD2
j_call: TRBJ2-7

cdr3_aa: CASSQDIGGSGANVLTF
cdr3_nt: TGTGCCAGCAGCCAAGATATAGGAGGCTCCGGGGCCAACGTCCTGACTTTC
v_call: TRBV4-2
cdr3_length: 17
clone_size: NA
d_call: NA
j_call: TRBJ2-6

cdr3_aa: CASSFTGAPGQPTGAYEQYF
cdr3_nt: TGTGCCAGCAGCTTTACAGGAGCTCCGGGACAGCCTACGGGGGCCTACGAGCAGTACTTC
v_call: TRBV7-8
cdr3_length: 20
clone_size: NA
d_call: NA
j_call: TRBJ2-7

cdr3_aa: CASSQEDRVAYEQYF
cdr3_nt: TGTGCCAGCAGCCAAGAAGATCGTGTAGCCTACGAGCAGTACTTC
v_call: TRBV4-2
cdr3_length: 15
clone_size: NA
d_call: NA
j_call: TRBJ2-7

cdr3_aa: CASSLAGSSGGPLWDTQYF
cdr3_nt: TGTGCCAGCAGCTTAGCGGGGTCCAGCGGGGGGCCACTATGGGATACGCAGTATTTT
v_call: TRBV7-6
cdr3_length: 19
clone_size: NA
d_call: TRBD2
j_call: TRBJ2-3

cdr3_aa: CASSASGGSGGNTIYF
cdr3_nt: TGTGCCAGCAGTGCCTCAGGGGGATCAGGGGGAAACACCATATATTTT
v_call: TRBV6-1
cdr3_length: 16
clone_size: NA
d_call: TRBD1
j_call: TRBJ1-3

cdr3_aa: CAISESADEAFF
cdr3_nt: TGTGCCATCAGTGAGTCGGCGGATGAAGCTTTCTTT
v_call: TRBV10-3
cdr3_length: 12
clone_size: once
d_call: NA
j_call: TRBJ1-1

cdr3_aa: CASSQTGDSNEKLFF
cdr3_nt: TGTGCCAGCAGCCAAACAGGGGATTCCAATGAAAAACTGTTTTTT
v_call: TRBV7-9
cdr3_length: 15
clone_size: once
d_call: TRBD1
j_call: TRBJ1-4

cdr3_aa: CASSAASGGAKETQYF
cdr3_nt: TGTGCCAGCAGTGCTGCGAGCGGGGGGGCCAAAGAGACCCAGTACTTC
v_call: TRBV6-1
cdr3_length: 16
clone_size: NA
d_call: TRBD2
j_call: TRBJ2-5

cdr3_aa: CASSQDLRDYGYTF
cdr3_nt: TGTGCCAGCAGCCAAGATTTGAGGGACTATGGCTACACCTTC
v_call: TRBV4-2
cdr3_length: 14
clone_size: NA
d_call: NA
j_call: TRBJ1-2

cdr3_aa: CASSLGSNTEAFF
cdr3_nt: TGTGCCAGCAGTTTAGGGAGTAACACTGAAGCTTTCTTT
v_call: TRBV27
cdr3_length: 13
clone_size: NA
d_call: NA
j_call: TRBJ1-1

cdr3_aa: CASSEGSGVTQYF
cdr3_nt: TGTGCCAGCAGTGAAGGGTCGGGGGTGACCCAGTACTTC
v_call: TRBV6-1
cdr3_length: 13
clone_size: NA
d_call: NA
j_call: TRBJ2-5

cdr3_aa: CASSEYGDMNTEAFF
cdr3_nt: TGTGCCAGCAGTGAATACGGTGACATGAACACTGAAGCTTTCTTT
v_call: TRBV25-1
cdr3_length: 15
clone_size: NA
d_call: NA
j_call: TRBJ1-1

cdr3_aa: CASSQGTGAGNQPQHF
cdr3_nt: TGTGCCAGCAGCCAAGGGACAGGGGCGGGCAATCAGCCCCAGCATTTT
v_call: TRBV3-1/TRBV3-2
cdr3_length: 16
clone_size: few
d_call: TRBD1
j_call: TRBJ1-5

cdr3_aa: CSVVGSHNEQFF
cdr3_nt: TGCAGCGTTGTTGGCAGTCACAATGAGCAGTTCTTC
v_call: TRBV29-1
cdr3_length: 12
clone_size: NA
d_call: NA
j_call: TRBJ2-1

cdr3_aa: CASSLEQGRDYGYTF
cdr3_nt: TGCGCCAGCAGCTTGGAACAGGGGCGAGACTATGGCTACACCTTC
v_call: TRBV5-1
cdr3_length: 15
clone_size: few
d_call: TRBD1
j_call: TRBJ1-2

cdr3_aa: CASNRPNRLELNYGYTF
cdr3_nt: TGTGCCAGCAACAGACCCAACAGGTTAGAACTAAACTATGGCTACACCTTC
v_call: TRBV5-6
cdr3_length: 17
clone_size: once
d_call: NA
j_call: TRBJ1-2

cdr3_aa: CASSPSSATNEKLFF
cdr3_nt: TGTGCCAGCTCACCGTCGAGCGCAACTAATGAAAAACTGTTTTTT
v_call: TRBV18
cdr3_length: 15
clone_size: NA
d_call: NA
j_call: TRBJ1-4

cdr3_aa: CASSFGPTSGRVGNQPQHF
cdr3_nt: TGTGCCAGCAGCTTCGGTCCCACGTCAGGAAGAGTGGGCAATCAGCCCCAGCATTTT
v_call: TRBV5-5
cdr3_length: 19
clone_size: NA
d_call: NA
j_call: TRBJ1-5

cdr3_aa: CSVEARDSNQPQHF
cdr3_nt: TGCAGCGTTGAAGCCCGGGATAGCAATCAGCCCCAGCATTTT
v_call: TRBV29-1
cdr3_length: 14
clone_size: NA
d_call: NA
j_call: TRBJ1-5

cdr3_aa: CASSAWTVVNEKLFF
cdr3_nt: TGTGCCAGCAGTGCTTGGACAGTCGTTAATGAAAAACTGTTTTTT
v_call: TRBV2
cdr3_length: 15
clone_size: NA
d_call: NA
j_call: TRBJ1-4

cdr3_aa: CATSREGASYEQYF
cdr3_nt: TGTGCCACCAGCAGAGAAGGGGCCTCCTACGAGCAGTACTTC
v_call: TRBV15
cdr3_length: 14
clone_size: NA
d_call: NA
j_call: TRBJ2-7

cdr3_aa: CASGGLDSYEQYF
cdr3_nt: TGTGCTAGTGGCGGACTGGACAGCTACGAGCAGTACTTC
v_call: TRBV12-5
cdr3_length: 13
clone_size: NA
d_call: NA
j_call: TRBJ2-7

cdr3_aa: CSVESLAGGVTDTQYF
cdr3_nt: TGCAGCGTTGAATCACTAGCGGGGGGGGTCACAGATACGCAGTATTTT
v_call: TRBV29-1
cdr3_length: 16
clone_size: once
d_call: TRBD2
j_call: TRBJ2-3

cdr3_aa: CASSQGGPNTEAFF
cdr3_nt: TGCGCCAGCAGCCAAGGTGGCCCTAACACTGAAGCTTTCTTT
v_call: TRBV4-1
cdr3_length: 14
clone_size: NA
d_call: NA
j_call: TRBJ1-1

cdr3_aa: CASSLPPGHAQETQYF
cdr3_nt: TGTGCCAGCAGCTTACCCCCGGGACACGCTCAAGAGACCCAGTACTTC
v_call: TRBV7-9
cdr3_length: 16
clone_size: NA
d_call: NA
j_call: TRBJ2-5

cdr3_aa: CASSLSGNTGELFF
cdr3_nt: TGTGCCAGCAGCTTGAGCGGGAACACCGGGGAGCTGTTTTTT
v_call: TRBV5-6
cdr3_length: 14
clone_size: NA
d_call: NA
j_call: TRBJ2-2

cdr3_aa: CASSESDPYEQYF
cdr3_nt: TGTGCCAGCAGTGAATCAGATCCCTACGAGCAGTACTTC
v_call: TRBV6-1
cdr3_length: 13
clone_size: NA
d_call: NA
j_call: TRBJ2-7

cdr3_aa: CASSFVWGENTEAFF
cdr3_nt: TGTGCCAGCAGCTTCGTTTGGGGGGAGAACACTGAAGCTTTCTTT
v_call: TRBV7-9
cdr3_length: 15
clone_size: NA
d_call: NA
j_call: TRBJ1-1

cdr3_aa: CASSIDWAMTGTEAFF
cdr3_nt: TGTGCCAGTAGTATAGATTGGGCCATGACGGGGACTGAAGCTTTCTTT
v_call: TRBV19
cdr3_length: 16
clone_size: NA
d_call: NA
j_call: TRBJ1-1

cdr3_aa: CATSSFRDTSNTGELFF
cdr3_nt: TGTGCCACCAGCAGTTTCCGGGACACATCGAACACCGGGGAGCTGTTTTTT
v_call: TRBV15
cdr3_length: 17
clone_size: NA
d_call: NA
j_call: TRBJ2-2

cdr3_aa: CASSPRTGINYGYTF
cdr3_nt: TGTGCCAGCAGTCCGCGGACAGGCATTAACTATGGCTACACCTTC
v_call: TRBV27
cdr3_length: 15
clone_size: NA
d_call: TRBD1
j_call: TRBJ1-2

cdr3_aa: CASSPGEGYGYTF
cdr3_nt: TGTGCCAGCAGCCCGGGGGAGGGCTATGGCTACACCTTC
v_call: TRBV7-8
cdr3_length: 13
clone_size: few
d_call: NA
j_call: TRBJ1-2

cdr3_aa: CASSLDREGYTF
cdr3_nt: TGTGCCAGCAGCTTGGACAGGGAAGGCTACACCTTC
v_call: TRBV5-6
cdr3_length: 12
clone_size: NA
d_call: NA
j_call: TRBJ1-2

cdr3_aa: CASSPGETQYF
cdr3_nt: TGTGCCAGCAGTCCGGGAGAGACCCAGTACTTC
v_call: TRBV9
cdr3_length: 11
clone_size: NA
d_call: NA
j_call: TRBJ2-5

cdr3_aa: CAVRQPHATNEKLFF
cdr3_nt: TGTGCCGTAAGACAGCCCCATGCAACTAATGAAAAACTGTTTTTT
v_call: TRBV15
cdr3_length: 15
clone_size: NA
d_call: NA
j_call: TRBJ1-4

cdr3_aa: CASSSQGEVRGELFF
cdr3_nt: TGTGCCAGCAGCTCTCAGGGCGAGGTGCGCGGGGAGCTGTTTTTT
v_call: TRBV11-2
cdr3_length: 15
clone_size: NA
d_call: NA
j_call: TRBJ2-2

cdr3_aa: CASSEGQGPLDTEAFF
cdr3_nt: TGTGCCAGCAGTGAGGGACAGGGTCCTCTTGACACTGAAGCTTTCTTT
v_call: TRBV25-1
cdr3_length: 16
clone_size: few
d_call: TRBD1
j_call: TRBJ1-1

cdr3_aa: CSAIIGGGETQYF
cdr3_nt: TGCAGCGCCATCATAGGGGGGGGAGAGACCCAGTACTTC
v_call: TRBV29-1
cdr3_length: 13
clone_size: NA
d_call: NA
j_call: TRBJ2-5

cdr3_aa: CASITALMNTEAFF
cdr3_nt: TGTGCCAGCATAACTGCGCTGATGAACACTGAAGCTTTCTTT
v_call: TRBV6-5
cdr3_length: 14
clone_size: once
d_call: NA
j_call: TRBJ1-1

cdr3_aa: CASSHRPTGTGLNSPLHF
cdr3_nt: TGCGCCAGCAGCCATCGACCCACCGGGACAGGCTTAAATTCACCCCTCCACTTT
v_call: TRBV4-1
cdr3_length: 18
clone_size: NA
d_call: TRBD1
j_call: TRBJ1-6